These 12 T cell receptor beta chains were all obtained from the same sample, sequenced in a study of blood T cell repertoires in COVID-19. Using immunoSEQ multiplex PCR, the repertoire was profiled, and TCRdb retains in-frame clones only, with some absent. Among about 390,000 clones listed, around 87% were seen once. The specimen sequenced was peripheral blood. These receptor sequences come from a woman aged 55-69 years with COVID-19, enrolled during active disease.

This clone was counted a single time. This sequence joins TRBV9 and TRBJ1-2, with 8 bases that match TRBD1. The CDR3 is made up of 16 amino acids. Germline V gene data show CDR1 as SGDLS and CDR2 as YYNGEE. Trimming at V came to 2 bases and at J to 8 bases, leaving 14 bases not matched to a gene. CDR3 amino acids: CASSVSQGASPSGYTF. The CDR3 nucleotides are TGTGCCAGCAGCGTTAGTCAGGGGGCGTCCCCCAGCGGCTACACCTTC.

This clone came up once. The CDR3 region has the DNA TGTGCCAGCGCCGACGCAGGCAAAACGAACACCGGGGAGCTGTTTTTT. Protein product: CASADAGKTNTGELFF. The chain carries TRBV27 and TRBJ2-2, with D unclear. CDR3 length: 16 residues. Trimming left V 8 bases short and J 0 bases short, with 16 bases between. Germline V CDR1 and CDR2: MNHEY, SMNVEV (reference sequence).

The J gene is TRBJ1-1, the V gene TRBV4-2; D is perhaps TRBD1 (5 bases). The V gene's germline CDR1 is LGHNA and CDR2 YNFKEQ. The CDR3 length is 15 residues. The ends were cut back, 0 bases at V and 3 bases at J, with 11 bases in the middle. CDR3 nucleotides: TGTGCCAGCAGCCAAGATCCAGGGATGGACACTGAAGCTTTCTTT. Protein product: CASSQDPGMDTEAFF.

V is TRBV7-3 and J is TRBJ2-3; a weak D match, TRBD1 (6 bases). V lost 5 bases, J lost 1 base, and 19 bases lay in between. The CDR3 loop spans 17 amino acids. The germline gives CDR1 SGHTA, CDR2 FQGTGA. The CDR3 nucleotides are TGTGCCAGCAGCCCCACGCTTACAGGGAAGGGCACAGATACGCAGTATTTT. Its translation: CASSPTLTGKGTDTQYF.

The chain joins TRBV5-1 to TRBJ2-3; D may be TRBD2 (6 bases). V was trimmed by 3 bases and J by 1 base, leaving 12 bases between them. The CDR3 runs 15 residues. In germline, CDR1 is SGHRS, CDR2 YFSETQ. The DNA for the CDR3 is TGCGCCAGCAGCTCAGATGGGACTCGCACAGATACGCAGTATTTT. Protein sequence: CASSSDGTRTDTQYF.

The V and J genes are TRBV5-4 and TRBJ2-2; 13 bases are a match to TRBD2. The CDR3 sequence is 18 residues long. The ends lost 4 bases at V and 5 bases at J; junction bases unmatched: 11. Germline CDR1 is SGHNT and CDR2 is YYREEE (reference sequence). CDR3 loop: CASSPTSLAGGLTGELFF. In DNA form, the CDR3 reads TGTGCCAGCAGCCCCACCTCACTAGCGGGGGGGCTAACCGGGGAGCTGTTTTTT.

This chain connects TRBV11-2 to TRBJ1-2; no firm D call. The germline V gene has CDR1 SGHAT and CDR2 FQNNGV. Trimming left V 1 base short and J 6 bases short, with 12 bases between. The CDR3 has 14 residues. In nucleotides, the CDR3 is TGTGCCAGCAGCTTAGCCACGGGATTGGATGGCTACACCTTC. Translating it yields CASSLATGLDGYTF.

This chain connects TRBV27 to TRBJ1-6, with 9 nucleotides matching TRBD1. The junction had 6 bases not matched to a gene; V was cut back by 6 bases and J by 9 bases. This CDR3 has 14 amino acids. CDR1 is MNHEY, CDR2 SMNVEV, per germline (reference sequence). The CDR3 region has the DNA TGTGCCAGCAGGACCGGGACAGGGCGTTCACCCCTCCACTTT. Translated: CASRTGTGRSPLHF.

The J gene is TRBJ1-2, the V gene TRBV15; 7 bases align to TRBD1. The V segment lost 0 bases and the J segment 8 bases; nucleotides outside the gene matches: 12. The CDR3 sequence is 16 residues long. Germline lookup yields CDR1 LNHNV and CDR2 YYDKDF (reference sequence). CDR3 sequence reads: CATSRDLDRVVRGYTF. CDR3 coding DNA: TGTGCCACCAGCAGAGATCTTGACAGGGTGGTTCGGGGCTACACCTTC. Filled out from reference TRBV15 and TRBJ1-2, the complete variable domain reads DAMVIQNPRYQVTQFGKPVTLSCSQTLNHNVMYWYQQKSSQAPKLLFHYYDKDFNNEADTPDNFQSRRPNTSFCFLDIRSPGLGDTAMYLCATSRDLDRVVRGYTFGSGTRLTVV.

This CDR3 is CASSLNVAGGQETQYF. The CDR3 nucleotides are TGTGCCAGCAGCTTAAATGTCGCGGGGGGGCAGGAGACCCAGTACTTC. The V gene is TRBV13, the J gene TRBJ2-5; 9 bases align to TRBD2. CDR1 PRHDT and CDR2 FYEKMQ come from the germline V gene (reference sequence). The CDR3 length is 16 residues. V lost 2 bases, J lost 5 bases, and 9 bases stayed unmatched.

The chain has TRBV7-9 and TRBJ1-1; no reliable D call. Trimming cost V 3 bases and J 11 bases, with 13 bases left between them. The CDR3 has 12 amino acids. Germline CDR1 and CDR2: SEHNR and FQNEAQ (reference sequence). The CDR3 DNA follows: TGTGCCAGCAGCTTGGGAGGTCCCGGGGCTTTCTTT. Translation: CASSLGGPGAFF.

The chain combines TRBV28 with TRBJ2-1, with TRBD2 matching 7 bases. Germline V CDR1 and CDR2: MDHEN, SYDVKM. V dropped 8 bases and J dropped 5; count of bases not matched to a gene: 9. The length of the CDR3 is 14 residues. CDR3 nucleotides: TGTGCCAGCGTGAATGCGGGGGTAGACAATGAGCAGTTCTTC. The encoded protein is CASVNAGVDNEQFF.